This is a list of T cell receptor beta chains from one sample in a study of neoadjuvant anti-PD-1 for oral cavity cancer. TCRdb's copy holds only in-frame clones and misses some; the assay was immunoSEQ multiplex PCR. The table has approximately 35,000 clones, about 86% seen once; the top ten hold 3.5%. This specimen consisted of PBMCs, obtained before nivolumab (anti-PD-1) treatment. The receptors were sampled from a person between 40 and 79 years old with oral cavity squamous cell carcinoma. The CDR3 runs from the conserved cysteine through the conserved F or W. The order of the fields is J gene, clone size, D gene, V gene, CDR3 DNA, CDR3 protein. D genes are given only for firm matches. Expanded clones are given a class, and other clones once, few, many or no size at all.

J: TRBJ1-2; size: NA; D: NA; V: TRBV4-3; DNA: TGCGCCAGCAGCCGCACTGACAGTTATGGCTACACCTTC; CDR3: CASSRTDSYGYTF
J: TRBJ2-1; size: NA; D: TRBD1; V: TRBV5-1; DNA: TGCGCCAGCAGCTTGGGACAGGGGGCTGATGAGCAGTTCTTC; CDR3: CASSLGQGADEQFF
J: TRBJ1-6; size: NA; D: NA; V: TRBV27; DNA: TGTGCCAGCAGTTTAATTAGGACGGGATCACCCCTCCACTTT; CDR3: CASSLIRTGSPLHF
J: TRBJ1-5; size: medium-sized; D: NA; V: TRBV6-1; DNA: TGTGCCAGCAGTGAAATCCGGAACAATCAGCCCCAGCATTTT; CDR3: CASSEIRNNQPQHF
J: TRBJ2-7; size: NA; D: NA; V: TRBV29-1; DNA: TGCAGCGTTGAATCGGACGCTGCCTACGAGCAGTACTTC; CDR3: CSVESDAAYEQYF
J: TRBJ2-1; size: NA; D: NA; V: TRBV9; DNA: TGTGCCAGCAGCCCCTTAGGACTTAGGGGTGATTCCTACAATGAGCAGTTCTTC; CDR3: CASSPLGLRGDSYNEQFF
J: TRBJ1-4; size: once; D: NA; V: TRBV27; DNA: TGTGCCAGCAGTCGGGGGGCCACCAGGGCGAATGAAAAACTGTTTTTT; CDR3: CASSRGATRANEKLFF
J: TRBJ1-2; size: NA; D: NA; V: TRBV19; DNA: TGTGCCAGTAGTATAATGCGACAGACCCTCGACTATGGCTACACCTTC; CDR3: CASSIMRQTLDYGYTF
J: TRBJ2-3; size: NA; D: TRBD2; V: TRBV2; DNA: TGTGCCAGCAGACTTGGACTAGCGGGTGGGACAGATACGCAGTATTTT; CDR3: CASRLGLAGGTDTQYF
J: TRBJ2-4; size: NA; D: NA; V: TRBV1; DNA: TGCACCAGCATTTTTGGGCGGGATCTACTAGCCAAAAACATTCAGTACTTC; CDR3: CTSIFGRDLLAKNIQYF
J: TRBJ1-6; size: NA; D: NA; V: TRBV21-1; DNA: TGTGCCAGCAGCATCCAGAGGGGTTTGGGTAATTCACCCCTCCACTTT; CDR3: CASSIQRGLGNSPLHF
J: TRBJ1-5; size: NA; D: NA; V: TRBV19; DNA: TGTGCCAGTAGTCCTCCGGGACAACGAACTCAGCCCCAGCATTTT; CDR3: CASSPPGQRTQPQHF
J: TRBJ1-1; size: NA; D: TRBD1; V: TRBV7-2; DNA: TGTGCCAGCAGCCCACGGGACAGGGAGGTTGAAGCTTTCTTT; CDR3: CASSPRDREVEAFF
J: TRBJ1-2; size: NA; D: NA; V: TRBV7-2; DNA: TGTGCCAGCAGCTTAGGGGTGTTTAAGGGCAGGGCCGTTCGGTATGGCTACACCTTC; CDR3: CASSLGVFKGRAVRYGYTF
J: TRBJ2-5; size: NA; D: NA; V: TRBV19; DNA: TGTGCCAGTAGAAGTGGGGGGTATGGAGAGACCCAGTACTTC; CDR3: CASRSGGYGETQYF
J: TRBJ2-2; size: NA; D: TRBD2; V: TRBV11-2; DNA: TGTGCCAGCAGCTTAGGGACTAGCGTCGGGGAGCTGTTTTTT; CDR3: CASSLGTSVGELFF
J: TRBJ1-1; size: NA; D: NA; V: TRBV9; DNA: TGTGCCAGCAGCGTAGGACCCGAACTGAACACTGAAGCTTTCTTT; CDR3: CASSVGPELNTEAFF
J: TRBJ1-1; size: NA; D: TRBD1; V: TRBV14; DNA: TGTGCCAGCAGCCATGGTGACAGGGGGTATCAGGCTGAAGCTTTCTTT; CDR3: CASSHGDRGYQAEAFF
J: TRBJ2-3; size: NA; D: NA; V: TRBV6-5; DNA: TGTGCCAGCAGTTACTCCTGGACAGATACGCAGTATTTT; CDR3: CASSYSWTDTQYF
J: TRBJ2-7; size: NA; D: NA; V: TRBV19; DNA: TGTGCCAGTAGTATAGTAACCATGGCAGGCGAGCAGTACTTC; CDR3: CASSIVTMAGEQYF
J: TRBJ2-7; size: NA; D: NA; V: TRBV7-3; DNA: TGTGCCAGCAGCCTAGGGGTCTCCTACGAGCAGTACTTC; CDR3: CASSLGVSYEQYF
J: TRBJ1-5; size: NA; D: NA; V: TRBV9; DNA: TGTGCCAGCAGCGTCGGGAATAGCAATCAGCCCCAGCATTTT; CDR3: CASSVGNSNQPQHF
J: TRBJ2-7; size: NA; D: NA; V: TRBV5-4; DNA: TGTGCCAGCAGCTTGGAGGGGCCAGCCGTTTCCTACGAGCAGTACTTC; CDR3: CASSLEGPAVSYEQYF
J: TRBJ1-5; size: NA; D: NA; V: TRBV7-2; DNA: TGTGCCAGCAGCTTAGGGGACACCAATCAGCCCCAGCATTTT; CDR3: CASSLGDTNQPQHF
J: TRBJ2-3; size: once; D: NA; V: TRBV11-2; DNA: TGTGCCAGCAGCTTAGGGGGTGGCGTGAGAAGGGCGGGTACAGATACGCAGTATTTT; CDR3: CASSLGGGVRRAGTDTQYF
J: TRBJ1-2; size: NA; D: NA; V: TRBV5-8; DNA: TGTGCCAGCAGCTTGGCCGTAAACAGCCGTAACTATGGCTACACCTTC; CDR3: CASSLAVNSRNYGYTF